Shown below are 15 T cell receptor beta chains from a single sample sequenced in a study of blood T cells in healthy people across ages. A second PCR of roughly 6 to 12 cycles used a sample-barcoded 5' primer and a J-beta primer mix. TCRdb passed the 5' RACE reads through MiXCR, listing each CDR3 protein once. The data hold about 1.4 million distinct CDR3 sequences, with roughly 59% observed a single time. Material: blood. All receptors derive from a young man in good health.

CDR3 protein: CASSQAGAEEQYF. The CDR3 DNA is TGTGCCAGCAGCCAAGCGGGGGCGGAAGAGCAGTACTTC. This chain joins TRBV3-1 and TRBJ2-7, with D tentatively TRBD1 or TRBD2 (6 bases each). V was cut by 1 base and J by 7 bases, with 11 bases left in between. The CDR3 consists of 13 residues. CDR1 LGHDT and CDR2 YNNKEL come from the germline V gene (reference sequence).

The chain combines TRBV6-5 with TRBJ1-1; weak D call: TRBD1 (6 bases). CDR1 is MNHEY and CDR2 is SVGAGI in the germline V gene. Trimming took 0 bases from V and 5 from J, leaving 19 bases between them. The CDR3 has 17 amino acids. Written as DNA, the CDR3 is TGTGCCAGCAGTTACTCGACCCAGGGGACCCAGGGAACTGAAGCTTTCTTT. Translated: CASSYSTQGTQGTEAFF.

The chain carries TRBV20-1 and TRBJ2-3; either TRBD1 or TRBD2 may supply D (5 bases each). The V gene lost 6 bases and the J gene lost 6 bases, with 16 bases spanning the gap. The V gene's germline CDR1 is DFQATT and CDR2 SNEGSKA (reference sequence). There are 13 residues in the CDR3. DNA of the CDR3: TGCAGTGCCTTACGGGACGGCGCCGATACGCAGTATTTT. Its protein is CSALRDGADTQYF.

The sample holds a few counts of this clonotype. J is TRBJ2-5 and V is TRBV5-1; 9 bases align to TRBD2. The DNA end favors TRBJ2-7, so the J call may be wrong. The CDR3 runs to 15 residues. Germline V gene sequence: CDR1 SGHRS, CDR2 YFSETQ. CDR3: CASSPGLAEVYEQYF. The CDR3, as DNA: TGCGCCAGCAGTCCGGGACTAGCAGAAGTCTACGAGCAGTACTTC.

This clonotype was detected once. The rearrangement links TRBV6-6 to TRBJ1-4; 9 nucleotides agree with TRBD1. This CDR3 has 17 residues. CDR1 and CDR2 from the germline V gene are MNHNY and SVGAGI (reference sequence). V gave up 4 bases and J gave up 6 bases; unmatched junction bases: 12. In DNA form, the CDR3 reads TGTGCCAGCAGTTTGTACTCGTCGTGGACAGGGGATGAAAAACTGTTTTTT. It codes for CASSLYSSWTGDEKLFF.

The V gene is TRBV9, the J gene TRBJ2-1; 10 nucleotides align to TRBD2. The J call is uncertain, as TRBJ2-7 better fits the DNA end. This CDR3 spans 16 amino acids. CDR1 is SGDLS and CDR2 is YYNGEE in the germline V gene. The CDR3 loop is CASSGLAGDRYNEQYF. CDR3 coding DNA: TGTGCCAGCAGCGGACTAGCGGGCGACCGCTACAATGAGCAGTACTTC.

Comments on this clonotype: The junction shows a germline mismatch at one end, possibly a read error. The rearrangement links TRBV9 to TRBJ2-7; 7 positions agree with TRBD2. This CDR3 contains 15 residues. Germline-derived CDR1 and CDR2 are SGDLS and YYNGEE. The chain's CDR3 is CAGSVAPGEGYEQYF. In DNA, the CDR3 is TGTGCCGGCAGCGTAGCTCCCGGGGAGGGTTACGAGCAGTACTTC.

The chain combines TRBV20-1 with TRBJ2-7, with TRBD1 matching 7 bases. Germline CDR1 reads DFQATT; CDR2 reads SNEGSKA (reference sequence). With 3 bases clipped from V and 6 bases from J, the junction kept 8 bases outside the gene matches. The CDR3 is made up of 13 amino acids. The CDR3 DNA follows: TGCAGTGCTAGTCGGACAGGTGTCGGCGAGCAGTACTTC. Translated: CSASRTGVGEQYF.

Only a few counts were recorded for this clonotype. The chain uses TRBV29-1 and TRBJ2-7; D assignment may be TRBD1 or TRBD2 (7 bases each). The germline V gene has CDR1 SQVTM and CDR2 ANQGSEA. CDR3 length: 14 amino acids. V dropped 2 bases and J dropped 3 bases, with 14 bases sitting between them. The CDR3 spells CSVESQGEGYEQYF. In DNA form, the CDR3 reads TGCAGCGTTGAAAGCCAGGGGGAGGGCTACGAGCAGTACTTC.

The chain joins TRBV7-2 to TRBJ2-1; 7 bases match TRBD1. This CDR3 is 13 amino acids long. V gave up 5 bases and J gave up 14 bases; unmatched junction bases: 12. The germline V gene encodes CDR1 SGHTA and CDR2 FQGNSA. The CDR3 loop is CASSLRARDRKFF. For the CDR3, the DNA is TGTGCCAGCAGCCTGAGGGCCCGGGACAGAAAGTTCTTC.

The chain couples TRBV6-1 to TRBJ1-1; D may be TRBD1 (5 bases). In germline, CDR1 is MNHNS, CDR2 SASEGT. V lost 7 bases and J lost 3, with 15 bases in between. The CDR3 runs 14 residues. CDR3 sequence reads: CASIRFTGDTEAFF. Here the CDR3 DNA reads TGTGCCAGCATACGTTTTACAGGAGACACTGAAGCTTTCTTT.

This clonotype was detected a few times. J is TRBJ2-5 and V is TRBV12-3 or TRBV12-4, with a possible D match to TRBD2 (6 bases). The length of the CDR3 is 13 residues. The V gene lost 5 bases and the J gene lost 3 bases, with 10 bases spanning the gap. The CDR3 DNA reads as TGTGCCAGCAGTCAACCGGGAGAAGAGACCCAGTACTTC. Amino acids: CASSQPGEETQYF.

CDR3 in amino acids: CASSIQGAPFSPLHF. CDR3 coding DNA: TGTGCCAGCAGTATCCAGGGGGCACCCTTTTCACCCCTCCACTTT. The V and J genes are TRBV27 and TRBJ1-6, with 8 bases matching TRBD1. V lost 5 bases, J lost 9 bases, and 9 bases stayed unmatched. Germline V gene sequence: CDR1 MNHEY, CDR2 SMNVEV (reference sequence). This CDR3 has 15 residues.

This CDR3 is CASSYSRIGGTEAFF. The CDR3 DNA sequence: TGTGCCAGCAGTTACTCGAGGATCGGGGGCACTGAAGCTTTCTTT. The chain joins TRBV6-2 or TRBV6-3 to TRBJ1-1; D may be TRBD1 (5 bases). Germline V gene lookup returns CDR1 MNHEY and CDR2 SVGEGT. Trimming left V 0 bases short and J 4 bases short, with 12 bases between. The CDR3 length is 15 residues.

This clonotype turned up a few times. CDR3 DNA: TGTGCCGGTGGACAGAGCTCCTACGAGCAGTACTTC. Protein product: CAGGQSSYEQYF. This chain joins TRBV2 and TRBJ2-7, with a tentative D call TRBD1 (6 bases). Germline V gene lookup returns CDR1 SNHLY and CDR2 FYNNEI. V was clipped by 11 bases and J by 0 bases, with 11 bases between them. This CDR3 spans 12 amino acids.